The 19 T cell receptor beta chains reported below all come from one sample, sequenced in a study of cytomegalovirus exposure and HLA in healthy donors. The PCR employed 60 Vbeta primers together with 13 Jbeta primers. The assay was immunoSEQ multiplex PCR, and TCRdb's table has in-frame clones only and misses some. The data contain over 150,000 clones, around 69% of them singletons. Sequencing was done on a sample of PBMCs. These receptors were obtained from a woman younger than 45 in good health and CMV-seronegative.

The genes are TRBV28 and TRBJ1-6; TRBD1 matches 7 bases. Looked up from germline, CDR1 is MDHEN and CDR2 is SYDVKM. With V trimmed by 6 bases and J by 5 bases, 16 bases remained unmatched. This CDR3 contains 18 residues. The CDR3 DNA reads as TGTGCCAGCAGAACCCCACAGGGGCACTACGGAAATAATTCACCCCTCCACTTT. It codes for CASRTPQGHYGNNSPLHF.

The chain is built from TRBV7-2 and TRBJ2-3, with D possibly TRBD2 on 7 matching bases. Trimming cost V 5 bases and J 1 base, with 16 bases left between them. The germline CDR1 and CDR2 sequences are SGHTA and FQGNSA. CDR3 length: 16 residues. CDR3 DNA: TGTGCCAGCAGCCCCCTAGGGGGGGCCGGCACAGATACGCAGTATTTT. Residues: CASSPLGGAGTDTQYF.

The rearrangement links TRBV27 to TRBJ1-1, with D uncertain. With 0 bases removed from V and 1 base from J, the gap between germline ends came to 12 bases. The CDR3 is 16 amino acids. Germline assignment: CDR1 MNHEY and CDR2 SMNVEV (reference sequence). In DNA form, the CDR3 reads TGTGCCAGCAGTTTATCGATTACGGTATCGAACACTGAAGCTTTCTTT. It encodes CASSLSITVSNTEAFF.

In regard to this clone: At the DNA level, this CDR3 is encoded by other sequences in the same sample as well. CDR3 nucleotide sequence: TGTGCCAGCAGTTTAGCGGGAGGATCCTACAATGAGCAGTTCTTC. Its translation is CASSLAGGSYNEQFF. This chain uses TRBV2 with TRBJ2-1, with 10 bases that match TRBD2. The length of the CDR3 is 15 residues. With V trimmed by 5 bases and J by 1 base, 2 bases remained unmatched. CDR1 and CDR2 from the germline V gene are SNHLY and FYNNEI.

There are a few counts of this clone. The rearrangement links TRBV28 to TRBJ1-6, with 7 bases that match TRBD1. The CDR3 runs to 15 residues. Germline loops: CDR1 MDHEN, CDR2 SYDVKM. With V trimmed by 2 bases and J by 4 bases, 2 bases remained unmatched. The CDR3 DNA is TGTGCCAGCAGTTTAGGGGACAGATATAATTCACCCCTCCACTTT. Translated: CASSLGDRYNSPLHF.

A word on this clone: Other DNA sequences in the same sample also yield this CDR3. The rearrangement uses TRBV9 and TRBJ2-2; TRBD2 agrees at 7 bases. The J segment lost 7 bases and the V segment lost 8 bases, leaving 5 bases of the junction unmatched. From germline, CDR1 is SGDLS and CDR2 YYNGEE. The CDR3 is made up of 12 amino acids. CDR3 amino acids: CASQRGVGELFF. CDR3 in DNA: TGTGCCAGTCAACGGGGGGTCGGGGAGCTGTTTTTT. The full variable domain, completed using reference TRBV9 and TRBJ2-2, is DSGVTQTPKHLITATGQRVTLRCSPRSGDLSVYWYQQSLDQGLQFLIQYYNGEERAKGNILERFSAQQFPDLHSELNLSSLELGDSALYFCASQRGVGELFFGEGSRLTVL.

V is TRBV27 and J is TRBJ1-2, with 8 bases fitting TRBD1. V was clipped by 4 bases and J by 5 bases; unmatched bases: 6. Germline V CDR1 and CDR2: MNHEY, SMNVEV (reference sequence). The CDR3 spans 14 residues. The CDR3 protein is CASSSTGTGYGYTF. Here the CDR3 DNA reads TGTGCCAGCAGTTCGACCGGGACAGGTTATGGCTACACCTTC.

The V call is TRBV7-3, the J call TRBJ2-1; weak D call: TRBD2 (6 bases). The CDR3 is made up of 14 amino acids. Per the germline V gene, CDR1 is SGHTA and CDR2 is FQGTGA. Between the trimmed V and J ends, which lost 3 bases and 4 bases, there was a span of 10 bases. The CDR3 bases are TGTGCCAGCAGCTTGGGTGGGAGGTACAATGAGCAGTTCTTC. Its protein product is CASSLGGRYNEQFF.

The chain carries TRBV19 and TRBJ2-7; the match to TRBD2 covers 11 bases. The germline CDR1 and CDR2 sequences are LNHDA and SQIVND (reference sequence). V gave up 6 bases and J gave up 0 bases; unmatched junction bases: 7. The CDR3 is 16 amino acids. The CDR3 region is CASSPSGRLSSYEQYF. The DNA for the CDR3 is TGTGCCAGTAGCCCTAGCGGGAGGCTGAGCTCCTACGAGCAGTACTTC.

This chain links TRBV6-6 with TRBJ2-3; D is unclear. This CDR3 is 12 amino acids long. In germline, CDR1 is MNHNY, CDR2 SVGAGI (reference sequence). Trimming removed 8 bases from V and 4 bases from J, with 10 bases in between. The CDR3 here is CASSPPADTQYF. CDR3 DNA sequence: TGTGCCAGCTCCCCTCCCGCAGATACGCAGTATTTT.

This clone has only a few counts. This chain uses TRBV7-9 with TRBJ1-1; 10 nucleotides align to TRBD1. Germline-derived CDR1 and CDR2 are SEHNR and FQNEAQ (reference sequence). The V segment lost 2 bases and the J segment 6 bases; nucleotides outside the gene matches: 9. CDR3 length: 16 amino acids. The CDR3 DNA is TGTGCCAGCAGCTTATTCGGGACAGGGGAAAACGCTGAAGCTTTCTTT. As protein: CASSLFGTGENAEAFF.

This chain joins TRBV2 and TRBJ1-2; D gene ambiguous. There are 14 residues in the CDR3. Germline lookup yields CDR1 SNHLY and CDR2 FYNNEI. V was trimmed by 5 bases and J by 0 bases, leaving 10 bases between them. The CDR3 region is CASSPHPANYGYTF. The CDR3 DNA follows: TGTGCCAGCAGTCCACACCCTGCTAACTATGGCTACACCTTC.

This chain uses TRBV6-6 with TRBJ1-2; D perhaps matches TRBD1 (5 bases). Trimming cost V 7 bases and J 6 bases, with 18 bases left between them. Germline values: CDR1 MNHNY, CDR2 SVGAGI (reference sequence). CDR3 length equals 14 residues. The CDR3 protein is CASTASGALHGYTF. The CDR3 DNA reads as TGTGCCAGCACCGCAAGTGGGGCTCTCCATGGCTACACCTTC.

V and J are TRBV2 and TRBJ2-7, with D perhaps matching TRBD2 (6 bases). V was cut by 8 bases and J by 0 bases, with 14 bases left in between. The CDR3 is 14 residues long. The germline gives CDR1 SNHLY, CDR2 FYNNEI. CDR3 region: CASRKSGSSYEQYF. CDR3 bases: TGTGCCAGCCGGAAGTCCGGGAGCTCCTACGAGCAGTACTTC.

This clone has just a few counts. The rearrangement links TRBV11-1 to TRBJ1-1; TRBD1 is a possible D gene (6 bases). The CDR3 has 15 residues. Germline CDR1 reads SGHAT; CDR2 reads FQDESV (reference sequence). V dropped 5 bases and J dropped 6 bases, with 19 bases sitting between them. DNA of the CDR3: TGTGCCAGCAGCGTAACACAGGGTCCGGGGTCTGAAGCTTTCTTT. Amino acid sequence: CASSVTQGPGSEAFF. Based on the CDR3 plus reference TRBV11-1 and TRBJ1-1, the full variable domain is EAEVAQSPRYKITEKSQAVAFWCDPISGHATLYWYRQILGQGPELLVQFQDESVVDDSQLPKDRFSAERLKGVDSTLKIQPAELGDSAMYLCASSVTQGPGSEAFFGQGTRLTVV.

The chain links TRBV11-2 to TRBJ2-5; perhaps TRBD2 as D (5 bases). This CDR3 contains 14 residues. Trimming cost V 1 base and J 5 bases, with 11 bases left between them. Germline V gene lookup returns CDR1 SGHAT and CDR2 FQNNGV. For the CDR3, the DNA is TGTGCCAGCAGCTTAGGGCTAGCATCGGAGACCCAGTACTTC. Amino acids: CASSLGLASETQYF.

This chain connects TRBV18 to TRBJ1-2; a weak D match, TRBD1 (5 bases). The CDR3 sequence is 15 residues long. The germline CDR1 and CDR2 sequences are KGHSH and LQKENI. Deletions cut 3 bases from V and 1 base from J, with 12 bases between. DNA of the CDR3: TGTGCCAGCTCACCGGACATGGGGGGTAACTATGGCTACACCTTC. This gives the protein CASSPDMGGNYGYTF.

This chain links TRBV6-6 with TRBJ2-7, with 7 bases fitting TRBD2. With 5 bases clipped from V and 3 bases from J, the junction kept 13 bases outside the gene matches. The CDR3 extends over 16 amino acids. The germline gives CDR1 MNHNY, CDR2 SVGAGI (reference sequence). The CDR3 bases are TGTGCCAGCAGTCAGAGGACTAGTTCTACGAGCTACGAGCAGTACTTC. Its translation is CASSQRTSSTSYEQYF.

The V and J genes are TRBV28 and TRBJ2-7, with D maybe TRBD2 (5 bases). Trimming took off 5 bases at V and 3 bases at J, with 20 bases between the two ends. Germline values: CDR1 MDHEN, CDR2 SYDVKM. There are 16 residues in the CDR3. CDR3 bases: TGTGCCAGCAGTGGAGGTCCCGATGGGGATAACTACGAGCAGTACTTC. Translating it yields CASSGGPDGDNYEQYF. The complete variable domain, with remaining parts taken from reference TRBV28 and TRBJ2-7, reads DVKVTQSSRYLVKRTGEKVFLECVQDMDHENMFWYRQDPGLGLRLIYFSYDVKMKEKGDIPEGYSVSREKKERFSLILESASTNQTSMYLCASSGGPDGDNYEQYFGPGTRLTVT.